These 5 T cell receptor beta chains share one sample of origin, sequenced in a study of blood T cell repertoires in COVID-19. Sequencing was performed with immunoSEQ multiplex PCR; in TCRdb, only in-frame clones are kept and a portion is missing. Here the sample spans 150,000 to 200,000 clones, 70% to 80% being singletons. Sequencing used peripheral blood. Source of these receptors: a middle-aged woman with COVID-19, enrolled during active disease.

This clone was seen a handful of times. The rearrangement joins TRBV4-3 to TRBJ1-1; D might be TRBD1 (6 bases). In germline, CDR1 is LGHNA, CDR2 YSLEER. The CDR3 has 15 amino acids. The V end was cut by 3 bases, the J end by 4 bases, with 15 bases between. Here the CDR3 DNA reads TGCGCCAGCAGCCAGAGCGGAAGGGGGACCACTGAAGCTTTCTTT. Encoded protein: CASSQSGRGTTEAFF.

This clone came up a few times. The chain joins TRBV5-1 to TRBJ2-2; D is possibly TRBD1 (6 bases). The CDR3 contains 16 residues. The germline V and J ends were trimmed by 2 bases and 0 bases, with 11 bases remaining between them. CDR1 is SGHRS, CDR2 YFSETQ, per germline. The CDR3 loop reads CASSLSGTTNTGELFF. In DNA form, the CDR3 reads TGCGCCAGCAGCTTATCCGGGACAACGAACACCGGGGAGCTGTTTTTT. Supplemented by reference TRBV5-1 and TRBJ2-2, the full variable domain reads KAGVTQTPRYLIKTRGQQVTLSCSPISGHRSVSWYQQTPGQGLQFLFEYFSETQRNKGNFPGRFSGRQFSNSRSEMNVSTLELGDSALYLCASSLSGTTNTGELFFGEGSRLTVL.

V gene TRBV10-3 combines with J gene TRBJ2-3, with TRBD2 matching over 11 bases. V shed 3 bases, J shed 6 bases, and the junction held 14 bases outside the gene matches. Per the germline V gene, CDR1 is ENHRY and CDR2 is SYGVKD. The CDR3 length is 18 residues. The CDR3 bases are TGTGCCATCAGTGACCAATACGCGACTAGCGGGGACCGGGATACGCAGTATTTT. This translates into CAISDQYATSGDRDTQYF.

This clone was recorded a few times. The V call is TRBV19, the J call TRBJ1-2; D possibly corresponds to TRBD1 (6 bases). This CDR3 contains 16 residues. CDR1 is LNHDA and CDR2 is SQIVND in the germline V gene (reference sequence). Deletions cut 2 bases from V and 6 bases from J, with 19 bases between. The CDR3 is CASSIWNRVFGHGYTF. The DNA for the CDR3 is TGTGCCAGTAGTATATGGAACAGGGTTTTTGGTCATGGCTACACCTTC.

V usage is TRBV10-3 and J usage is TRBJ2-7, with 11 bases lining up with TRBD2. The CDR3 totals 14 residues. From germline, CDR1 is ENHRY and CDR2 SYGVKD. The junction had 4 bases not matched to a gene; V was cut back by 6 bases and J by 3 bases. The chain's CDR3 is CAIRPGLAVYEQYF. The CDR3 nucleotides are TGTGCCATCAGGCCGGGACTAGCGGTCTACGAGCAGTACTTC.